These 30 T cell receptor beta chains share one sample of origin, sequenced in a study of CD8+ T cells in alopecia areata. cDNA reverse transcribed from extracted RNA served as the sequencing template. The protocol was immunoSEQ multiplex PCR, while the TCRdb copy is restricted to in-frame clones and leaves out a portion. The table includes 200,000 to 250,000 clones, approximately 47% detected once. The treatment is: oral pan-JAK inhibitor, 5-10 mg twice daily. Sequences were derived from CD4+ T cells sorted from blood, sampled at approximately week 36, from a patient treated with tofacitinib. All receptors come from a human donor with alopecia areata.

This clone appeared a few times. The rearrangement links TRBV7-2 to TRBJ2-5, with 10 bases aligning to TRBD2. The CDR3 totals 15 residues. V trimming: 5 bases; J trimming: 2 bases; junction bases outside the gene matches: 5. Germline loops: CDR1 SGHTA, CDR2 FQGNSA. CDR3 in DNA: TGTGCCAGCAGCCGTCTAGCGGGAGTTCAAGAGACCCAGTACTTC. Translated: CASSRLAGVQETQYF.

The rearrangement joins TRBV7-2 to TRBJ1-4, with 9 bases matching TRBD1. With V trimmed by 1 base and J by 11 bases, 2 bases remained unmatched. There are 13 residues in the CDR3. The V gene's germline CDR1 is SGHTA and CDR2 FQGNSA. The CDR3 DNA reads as TGTGCCAGCAGCTTAGACAGGGGGCAGAAACTGTTTTTT. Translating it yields CASSLDRGQKLFF. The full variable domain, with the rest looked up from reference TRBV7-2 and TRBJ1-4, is GAGVSQSPSNKVTEKGKDVELRCDPISGHTALYWYRQSLGQGLEFLIYFQGNSAPDKSGLPSDRFSAERTGGSVSTLTIQRTQQEDSAVYLCASSLDRGQKLFFGSGTQLSVL.

CDR3 DNA: TGTGCCAGCAGCTACGGACAGGGTCTTCGTAATGAGCAGTTCTTC. Its translation: CASSYGQGLRNEQFF. This rearrangement joins TRBV2 to TRBJ2-1; 8 bases are a match to TRBD1. V lost 6 bases, J lost 7 bases, and 11 bases stayed unmatched. Germline CDR1 is SNHLY and CDR2 is FYNNEI. CDR3 length: 15 residues. The full variable domain, rest sourced from reference TRBV2 and TRBJ2-1, is EPEVTQTPSHQVTQMGQEVILRCVPISNHLYFYWYRQILGQKVEFLVSFYNNEISEKSEIFDDQFSVERPDGSNFTLKIRSTKLEDSAMYFCASSYGQGLRNEQFFGPGTRLTVL.

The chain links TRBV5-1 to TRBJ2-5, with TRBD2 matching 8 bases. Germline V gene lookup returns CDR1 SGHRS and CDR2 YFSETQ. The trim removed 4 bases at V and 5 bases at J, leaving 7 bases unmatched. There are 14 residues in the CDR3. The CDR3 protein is CASSLSGNGETQYF. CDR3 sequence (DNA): TGCGCCAGCAGCCTTAGCGGGAATGGGGAGACCCAGTACTTC.

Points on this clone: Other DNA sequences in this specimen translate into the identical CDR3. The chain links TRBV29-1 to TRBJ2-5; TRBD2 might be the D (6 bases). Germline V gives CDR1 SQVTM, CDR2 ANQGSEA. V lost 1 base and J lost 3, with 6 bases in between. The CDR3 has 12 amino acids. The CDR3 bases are TGCAGCGTTGAAGGGGGGGAAGAGACCCAGTACTTC. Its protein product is CSVEGGEETQYF.

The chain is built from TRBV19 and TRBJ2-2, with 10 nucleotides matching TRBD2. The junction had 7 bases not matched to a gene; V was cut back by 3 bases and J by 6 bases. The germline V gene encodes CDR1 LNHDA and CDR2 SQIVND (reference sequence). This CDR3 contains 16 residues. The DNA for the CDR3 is TGTGCCAGTAGTATGAGCGGGAGGGCCGTCTCCGGGGAGCTGTTTTTT. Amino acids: CASSMSGRAVSGELFF.

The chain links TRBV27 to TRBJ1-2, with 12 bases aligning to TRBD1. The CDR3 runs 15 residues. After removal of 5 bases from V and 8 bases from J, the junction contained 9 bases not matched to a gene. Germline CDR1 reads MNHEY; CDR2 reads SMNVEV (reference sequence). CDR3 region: CASSITPGQGAGYTF. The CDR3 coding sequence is TGTGCCAGCAGTATCACTCCGGGACAGGGGGCAGGCTACACCTTC.

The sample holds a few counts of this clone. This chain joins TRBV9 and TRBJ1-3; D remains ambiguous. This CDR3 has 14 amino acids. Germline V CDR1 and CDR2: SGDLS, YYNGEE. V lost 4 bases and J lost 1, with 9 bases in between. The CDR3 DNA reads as TGTGCCAGCAGCAGAATCGATTCTGGAAACACCATATATTTT. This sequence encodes CASSRIDSGNTIYF.

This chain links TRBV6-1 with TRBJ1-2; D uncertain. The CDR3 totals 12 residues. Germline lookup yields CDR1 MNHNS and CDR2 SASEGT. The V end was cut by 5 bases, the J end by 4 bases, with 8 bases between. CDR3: CASSPGPYGYTF. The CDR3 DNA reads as TGTGCCAGCAGTCCCGGCCCCTATGGCTACACCTTC.

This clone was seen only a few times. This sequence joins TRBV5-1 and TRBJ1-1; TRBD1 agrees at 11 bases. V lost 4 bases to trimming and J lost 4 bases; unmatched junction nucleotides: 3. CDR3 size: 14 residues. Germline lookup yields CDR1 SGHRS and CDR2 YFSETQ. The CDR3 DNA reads TGCGCCAGCAGCATAGGGACAGGGGGCACTGAAGCTTTCTTT. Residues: CASSIGTGGTEAFF.

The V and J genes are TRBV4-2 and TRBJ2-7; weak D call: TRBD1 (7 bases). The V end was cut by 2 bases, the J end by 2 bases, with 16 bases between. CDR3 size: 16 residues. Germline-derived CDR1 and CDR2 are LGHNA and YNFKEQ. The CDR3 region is CASSQTGGGQPYEQYF. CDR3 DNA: TGTGCCAGCAGCCAAACAGGAGGGGGACAGCCCTACGAGCAGTACTTC.

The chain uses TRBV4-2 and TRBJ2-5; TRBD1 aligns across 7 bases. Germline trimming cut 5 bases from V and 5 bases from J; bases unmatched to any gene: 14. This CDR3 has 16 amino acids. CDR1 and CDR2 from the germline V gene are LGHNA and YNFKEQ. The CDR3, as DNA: TGTGCCAGCAGCTACCGCCGGGACAGCCTCAGTGAGACCCAGTACTTC. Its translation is CASSYRRDSLSETQYF.

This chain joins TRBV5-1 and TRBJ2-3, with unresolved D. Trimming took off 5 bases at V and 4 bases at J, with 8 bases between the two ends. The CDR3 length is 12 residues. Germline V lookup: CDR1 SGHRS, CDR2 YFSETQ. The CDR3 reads CASRGSADTQYF. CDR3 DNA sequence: TGCGCCAGCAGGGGCTCCGCAGATACGCAGTATTTT.

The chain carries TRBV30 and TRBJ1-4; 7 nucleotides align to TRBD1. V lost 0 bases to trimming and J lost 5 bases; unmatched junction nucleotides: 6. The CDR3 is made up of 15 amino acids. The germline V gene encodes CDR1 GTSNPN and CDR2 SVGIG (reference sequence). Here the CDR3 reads CAWSVEGTANEKLFF. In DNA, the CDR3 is TGTGCCTGGAGTGTAGAGGGGACAGCAAATGAAAAACTGTTTTTT.

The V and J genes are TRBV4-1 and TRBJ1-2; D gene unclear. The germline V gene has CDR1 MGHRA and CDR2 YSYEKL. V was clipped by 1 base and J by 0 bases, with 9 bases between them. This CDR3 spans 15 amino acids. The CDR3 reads CASSQGRAANYGYTF. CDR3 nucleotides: TGCGCCAGCAGCCAAGGGAGGGCCGCTAACTATGGCTACACCTTC.

Here the CDR3 DNA reads TGTGCCAGCAAAGGTGCTGGAGGTGGGAATTCGTATTTAGAGACCCAGTACTTC. Amino acid sequence: CASKGAGGGNSYLETQYF. This chain joins TRBV25-1 and TRBJ2-5; tentatively, D is TRBD2 (5 bases). Germline CDR1 MGHDK, CDR2 SYGVNS. The V gene lost 7 bases and the J gene lost 4 bases, with 28 bases spanning the gap. The CDR3 contains 18 residues.

This CDR3 reads CATSSTGANVLTF. The CDR3 DNA follows: TGTGCCACCAGCTCCACTGGGGCCAACGTCCTGACTTTC. The chain uses TRBV19 and TRBJ2-6; D remains unclear. The CDR3 contains 13 residues. V gave up 10 bases and J gave up 2 bases, with 9 bases separating them. Germline CDR1 and CDR2: LNHDA and SQIVND (reference sequence).

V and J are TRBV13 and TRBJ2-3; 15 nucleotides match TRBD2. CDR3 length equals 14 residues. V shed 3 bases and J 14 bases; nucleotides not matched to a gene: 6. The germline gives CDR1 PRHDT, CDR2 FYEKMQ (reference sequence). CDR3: CASSFGLAGGPGYF. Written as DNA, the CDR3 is TGTGCCAGCAGCTTCGGACTAGCGGGAGGGCCGGGGTATTTT.

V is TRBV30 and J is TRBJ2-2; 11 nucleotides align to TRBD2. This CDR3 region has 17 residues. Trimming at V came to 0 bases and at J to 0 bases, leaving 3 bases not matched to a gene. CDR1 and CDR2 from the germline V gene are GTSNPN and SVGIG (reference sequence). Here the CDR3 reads CAWSVLAGGPNTGELFF. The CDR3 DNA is TGTGCCTGGAGTGTCTTAGCGGGAGGGCCGAACACCGGGGAGCTGTTTTTT. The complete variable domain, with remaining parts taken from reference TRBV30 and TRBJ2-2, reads SQTIHQWPATLVQPVGSPLSLECTVEGTSNPNLYWYRQAAGRGLQLLFYSVGIGQISSEVPQNLSASRPQDRQFILSSKKLLLSDSGFYLCAWSVLAGGPNTGELFFGEGSRLTVL.

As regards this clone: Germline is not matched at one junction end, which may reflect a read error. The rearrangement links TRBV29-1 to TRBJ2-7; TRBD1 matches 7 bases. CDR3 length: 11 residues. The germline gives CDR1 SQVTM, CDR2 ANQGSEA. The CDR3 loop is CSGEGGGEQYF. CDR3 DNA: TGCAGCGGTGAAGGGGGCGGCGAGCAGTACTTC.

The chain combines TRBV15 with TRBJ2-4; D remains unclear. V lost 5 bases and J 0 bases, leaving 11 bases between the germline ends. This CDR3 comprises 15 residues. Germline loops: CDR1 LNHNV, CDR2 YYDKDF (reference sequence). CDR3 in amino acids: CATSYPTLAKNIQYF. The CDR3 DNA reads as TGTGCCACCAGCTACCCCACCTTAGCCAAAAACATTCAGTACTTC.

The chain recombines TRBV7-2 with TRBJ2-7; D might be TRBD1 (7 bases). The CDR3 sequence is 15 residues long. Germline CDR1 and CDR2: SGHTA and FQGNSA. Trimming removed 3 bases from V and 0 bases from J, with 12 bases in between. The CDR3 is CASSFQGGNSYEQYF. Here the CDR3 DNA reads TGTGCCAGCAGCTTTCAGGGGGGAAACTCCTACGAGCAGTACTTC.

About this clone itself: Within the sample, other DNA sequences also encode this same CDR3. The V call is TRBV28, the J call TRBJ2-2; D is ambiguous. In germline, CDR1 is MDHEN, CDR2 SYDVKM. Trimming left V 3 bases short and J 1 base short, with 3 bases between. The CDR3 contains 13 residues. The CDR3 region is CASSFLNTGELFF. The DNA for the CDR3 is TGTGCCAGCAGTTTTTTGAACACCGGGGAGCTGTTTTTT.

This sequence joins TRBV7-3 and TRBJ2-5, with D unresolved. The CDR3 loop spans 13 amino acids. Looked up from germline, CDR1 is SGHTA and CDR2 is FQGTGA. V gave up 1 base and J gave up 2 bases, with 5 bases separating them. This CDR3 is CASSLRRQETQYF. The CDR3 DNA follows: TGTGCCAGCAGCTTAAGGCGGCAAGAGACCCAGTACTTC.

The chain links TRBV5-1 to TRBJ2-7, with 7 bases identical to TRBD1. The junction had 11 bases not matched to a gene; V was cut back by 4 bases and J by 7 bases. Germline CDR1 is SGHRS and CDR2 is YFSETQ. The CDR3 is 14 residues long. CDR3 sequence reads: CASSTGQVVEEQYF. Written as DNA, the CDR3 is TGCGCCAGCAGCACTGGACAGGTCGTGGAAGAGCAGTACTTC. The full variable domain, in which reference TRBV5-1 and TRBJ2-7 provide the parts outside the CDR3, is KAGVTQTPRYLIKTRGQQVTLSCSPISGHRSVSWYQQTPGQGLQFLFEYFSETQRNKGNFPGRFSGRQFSNSRSEMNVSTLELGDSALYLCASSTGQVVEEQYFGPGTRLTVT.

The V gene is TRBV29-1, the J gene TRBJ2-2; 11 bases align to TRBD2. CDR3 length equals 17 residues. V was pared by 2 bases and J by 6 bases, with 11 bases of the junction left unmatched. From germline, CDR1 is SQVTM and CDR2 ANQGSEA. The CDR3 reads CSVERFPSGRPSGELFF. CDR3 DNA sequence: TGCAGCGTTGAAAGGTTTCCTAGCGGGAGGCCCTCCGGGGAGCTGTTTTTT.

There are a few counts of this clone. DNA of the CDR3: TGCGCCAGCGGGACAGGGAGCTCTGGAAACACCATATATTTT. Translated: CASGTGSSGNTIYF. The chain joins TRBV5-1 to TRBJ1-3; TRBD1 matches at 9 bases. The germline V gene encodes CDR1 SGHRS and CDR2 YFSETQ. The J segment lost 0 bases and the V segment lost 7 bases, leaving 2 bases of the junction unmatched. The CDR3 runs 14 residues.

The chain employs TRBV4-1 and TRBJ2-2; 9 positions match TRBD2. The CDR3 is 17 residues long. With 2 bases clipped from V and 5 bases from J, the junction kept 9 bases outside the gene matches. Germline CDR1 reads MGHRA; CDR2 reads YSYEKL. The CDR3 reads CASSQTRTSARTGELFF. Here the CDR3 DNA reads TGCGCCAGCAGCCAAACAAGGACTAGCGCCCGAACCGGGGAGCTGTTTTTT.

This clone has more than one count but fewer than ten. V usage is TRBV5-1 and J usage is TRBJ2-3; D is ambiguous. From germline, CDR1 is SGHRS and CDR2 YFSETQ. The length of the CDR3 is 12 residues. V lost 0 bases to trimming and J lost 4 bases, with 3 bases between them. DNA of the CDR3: TGCGCCAGCAGCTTGGAGGCAGATACGCAGTATTTT. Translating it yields CASSLEADTQYF.

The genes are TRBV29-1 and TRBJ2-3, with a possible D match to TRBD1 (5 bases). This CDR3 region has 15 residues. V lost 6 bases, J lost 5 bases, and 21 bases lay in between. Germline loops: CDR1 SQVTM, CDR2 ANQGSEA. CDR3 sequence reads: CSVLPAPGRGDTQYF. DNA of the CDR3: TGCAGCGTATTACCCGCTCCCGGAAGGGGAGATACGCAGTATTTT.